This TCR beta chain was profiled in a study of response to subunit inactivated influenza vaccine. This clonotype was counted only a few times. Its antigen is not identified. The DNA is omitted, as the CDR3 cannot be located on it reliably, and the CDR3 follows TCRdb's listing. TCRdb analysed the RT-PCR reads with MiXCR anew, one entry per CDR3 protein. This repertoire shows approximately 570,000 distinct CDR3 sequences, 7.5% to 8.5% found once; its top ten account for around 13%. Broader study findings: Authors suggested that a seasonal influenza vaccination recruits few new T cells each time.

Counting both end residues, the CDR3 totals 13 amino acids. CDR1 SEHNR and CDR2 FQNEAQ come from the germline V gene (reference sequence). The V call is TRBV7-9, the J call TRBJ1-1; whether TRBD1, the table's D call, matches the DNA was not checked. This receptor was identified in a man between 50 and 69 years old who received an inactivated influenza vaccine. The specimen was PBMCs from blood, collected around 25 months after vaccination. This CDR3 is CASSSGVGLGTFF.